This record looks at one T cell receptor (beta chain) sequence and its context. What antigen it recognizes has not been identified. Base qualities are missing; no much larger clone stands one base away. This entry is derived from a study of T-cell memory formation after mild COVID-19 (TCRdb year 2021). Regarding the complete study: TCR sequence clusters from the two donors were found to be largely donor specific. In two donors, T-cell clones that expanded and contracted after mild COVID-19 were followed by sequencing TCRalpha and TCRbeta repertoires longitudinally. The cohort was made up of two young adult volunteers, one female and one male, who were previously healthy. Summary of the overall study and its limitations: The detection of some responding clones in pre-infection memory suggests that pre-existing cross-reactive memory T cells joined the SARS-CoV-2 response. Contracting CD4+ clones were found mainly in CM and EM memory subsets, while CD8+ clones were enriched in EMRA. Only a couple of mild cases were covered by the study, and larger cohorts that include severe cases with pre-infection samples were considered necessary. Clones contracting from day 15 to 85 had balanced CD4/CD8 phenotypes, while a second wave expanding from day 15 to 37 was biased towards CD4+. Whether the second-wave clones peaking on day 37 were SARS-CoV-2 specific was not confirmed.

The sample was run on an Illumina NovaSeq 6000. Using 5'RACE with constant-segment primers, TCRalpha and TCRbeta cDNA libraries were constructed, with sample barcodes and unique molecular identifiers added in the process. RNA was extracted from every sample with Trizol reagent. Amplification of the libraries took two PCR steps, and the second step added a second sample barcode plus Illumina TruSeq adapters. The libraries were sequenced on an Illumina NovaSeq using 2 x 150 bp paired-end reads. Per the original workflow: The reads were demultiplexed and collapsed into UMI-guided consensus sequences using migec v1.2.7. Using mixcr v2.1.11, UMI consensuses were aligned to TRA and TRB V and J templates and then assembled into clonotypes. A clonotype was counted as expanded or contracted only when both edgeR and NoisET called the clonotype significant, with the noise models trained on biological replicates. edgeR calls used a false discovery rate-adjusted p below 0.01 and a log2 fold-change threshold of 1. As an exploratory analysis of dynamics, PCA with hierarchical clustering was applied to max-normalized trajectories of the 1000 most abundant clonotypes. Separately sequenced CD4+ and CD8+ repertoires were used to assign the CD4 or CD8 phenotype of responding clones. The public sequencing data were trimmed at Q25 with fastp and processed into clonotypes with MiXCR by TCRdb, which kept only in-frame beta chains. Duplicate CDR3 protein sequences are folded into a single record with the most common DNA and genes. The V and J calls were not made by the authors but by TCRdb's processing. The sample profile shows over 250,000 distinct CDR3 sequences; approximately 16% of them were found once. The leading ten clones occupy 22% of the sample.

PBMCs were isolated by Ficoll-Paque density gradient centrifugation. From V the trimming removes 3 bases and from J it removes 4 bases, while the gene matches leave 9 bases of the junction unaccounted for. Via the germline V gene, CDR1 is LGHNA and CDR2 YNFKEQ. Reading from cysteine to phenylalanine, the CDR3 counts 17 amino acids. Solely the CDR3 DNA is kept, with 51 bases framed from the first base. This receptor chain uses TRBV4-2 and TRBJ2-2, with 9 bases matching TRBD2. This sequence originates from a man between 18 and 29 years old who had mild COVID-19 (a few samples of this study predate the infection). The sample titles of this study are shuffled in the database, so cell type and time point are left out; the donor was told from shared clones. The sequenced sample consisted of PBMCs or a T cell subset sorted from them (not recorded which). The encoded CDR3 is CASSQLSTSGVTGELFF. The DNA sequence follows: TGTGCCAGCAGCCAGCTATCGACTAGCGGTGTCACCGGGGAGCTGTTTTTT.